Below, 13 T cell receptor beta chains from the same sample are listed, as sequenced in a study of T cells after yellow fever vaccination. TCRdb re-called the 5' RACE reads through MiXCR, storing one row per CDR3 protein. This table has over 110,000 distinct CDR3 sequences, about 7.7% appearing once. This material consisted of CD4+ T cells sorted from PBMCs, taken 5 days after the yellow fever booster vaccination. The receptors were sampled from a young man who received the YFV17D yellow fever vaccine.

This clonotype came up many times. This chain links TRBV7-2 with TRBJ1-1; 8 nucleotides match TRBD1. Germline-derived CDR1 and CDR2 are SGHTA and FQGNSA. CDR3 length: 14 amino acids. V gave up 5 bases and J gave up 11 bases; unmatched junction bases: 13. Here the CDR3 DNA reads TGTGCCAGCAGCCAGACAGGGGTGGGCCGTGAGGCTTTCTTT. Amino acid sequence: CASSQTGVGREAFF.

V gene TRBV20-1 combines with J gene TRBJ2-7, with D tentatively TRBD1 (7 bases). Trimming cost V 6 bases and J 3 bases, with 24 bases left between them. The CDR3 runs 16 residues. CDR1 is DFQATT and CDR2 is SNEGSKA in the germline V gene (reference sequence). Here the CDR3 reads CSAPGGGALGGYEQYF. As DNA, the CDR3 is TGCAGTGCGCCAGGGGGAGGAGCCTTAGGCGGCTACGAGCAGTACTTC.

This clonotype was seen at least ten times. The rearrangement uses TRBV7-2 and TRBJ2-7, with 7 bases identical to TRBD1. The CDR3 consists of 15 residues. Germline V gene data show CDR1 as SGHTA and CDR2 as FQGNSA. V dropped 4 bases and J dropped 2; count of bases not matched to a gene: 8. CDR3 nucleotides: TGTGCCAGCAGCTCATATCGGACAGGAGCCTACGAGCAGTACTTC. Protein product: CASSSYRTGAYEQYF.

This clonotype came up many times. The V gene is TRBV7-2, the J gene TRBJ2-2, with 11 nucleotides matching TRBD1. The CDR3 sequence is 16 residues long. V gave up 5 bases and J gave up 4 bases; unmatched junction bases: 6. Per the germline V gene, CDR1 is SGHTA and CDR2 is FQGNSA. This CDR3 reads CASSRTGTGGTGELFF. In nucleotides, the CDR3 is TGTGCCAGCAGCCGCACCGGGACAGGGGGCACCGGGGAGCTGTTTTTT.

This clonotype was observed at least ten times. The V call is TRBV7-9, the J call TRBJ1-4; D is ambiguous. The CDR3 contains 14 residues. The ends were cut back, 2 bases at V and 5 bases at J, with 9 bases in the middle. Germline CDR1 SEHNR, CDR2 FQNEAQ (reference sequence). CDR3 in amino acids: CASSLQFVNEKLFF. The CDR3 DNA sequence: TGTGCCAGCAGCTTACAATTTGTGAATGAAAAACTGTTTTTT. The variable domain in full, with the rest retrieved from reference TRBV7-9 and TRBJ1-4, is DTGVSQNPRHKITKRGQNVTFRCDPISEHNRLYWYRQTLGQGPEFLTYFQNEAQLEKSRLLSDRFSAERPKGSFSTLEIQRTEQGDSAMYLCASSLQFVNEKLFFGSGTQLSVL.

This clonotype was seen repeatedly, ten times or more. The chain uses TRBV12-3 or TRBV12-4 and TRBJ1-1; perhaps TRBD1 as D (6 bases). The CDR3 consists of 12 residues. V was trimmed by 1 base and J by 6 bases, leaving 6 bases between them. The CDR3 loop reads CASSLGTAEAFF. CDR3 sequence (DNA): TGTGCCAGCAGTTTAGGGACAGCTGAAGCTTTCTTT.

This clonotype has a count of ten or more. The chain joins TRBV2 to TRBJ2-4; D not resolved. V was clipped by 3 bases and J by 0 bases, with 6 bases between them. Germline V gene sequence: CDR1 SNHLY, CDR2 FYNNEI. The CDR3 has 14 amino acids. CDR3 coding DNA: TGTGCCAGCAGTGAGGGCCAAGCCAAAAACATTCAGTACTTC. Its translation is CASSEGQAKNIQYF.

In its sample, this clonotype was seen many times. The chain employs TRBV7-9 and TRBJ2-1; a possible D gene is TRBD1 (6 bases). The V gene's germline CDR1 is SEHNR and CDR2 FQNEAQ (reference sequence). Trimming stripped 2 bases from V and 0 bases from J, with 8 bases between. The CDR3 has 15 residues. The CDR3 is CASSLRGSSYNEQFF. The CDR3 DNA reads as TGTGCCAGCAGCTTAAGGGGGAGCTCCTACAATGAGCAGTTCTTC.

This clonotype has at least ten counts. V and J are TRBV12-5 and TRBJ2-7; D is ambiguous. There are 13 residues in the CDR3. Trimming shortened V by 0 bases and J by 6 bases, and 9 bases separated the two germline ends. CDR1 is LGHNT, CDR2 FRNRAP, per germline. The CDR3 loop is CASGLVQGGEQYF. CDR3 DNA sequence: TGTGCTAGTGGTTTGGTACAAGGCGGCGAGCAGTACTTC.

In this sample, this clonotype turned up many times. V gene TRBV5-1 combines with J gene TRBJ2-5, with no clear D. CDR3 length: 16 residues. The V end lost 0 bases, the J end lost 1 base, and 13 bases lay between the germline ends. In germline, CDR1 is SGHRS, CDR2 YFSETQ. The DNA of the CDR3 is TGCGCCAGCAGCTTGGGTTGGGCTAGAGGCCAAGAGACCCAGTACTTC. The encoded protein is CASSLGWARGQETQYF.

There are many counts of this clonotype. The chain couples TRBV20-1 to TRBJ2-7; 14 bases fit TRBD2. CDR3 length: 14 residues. Germline assignment: CDR1 DFQATT and CDR2 SNEGSKA (reference sequence). CDR3 nucleotides: TGCAGCTACCTGGGACTAGCGGGAGTGTACGAGCAGTACTTC. Amino acid sequence: CSYLGLAGVYEQYF.

At least ten counts were recorded for this clonotype. V is TRBV15 and J is TRBJ1-1; the D is unclear. The CDR3 is 12 residues long. Germline lookup yields CDR1 LNHNV and CDR2 YYDKDF (reference sequence). Between the trimmed V and J ends, which lost 0 bases and 7 bases, there was a span of 6 bases. The CDR3 DNA reads TGTGCCACCAGCAGAGAGGGCTATGAAGCTTTCTTT. Protein: CATSREGYEAFF. Combining the CDR3 with reference TRBV15 and TRBJ1-1 gives the whole variable domain DAMVIQNPRYQVTQFGKPVTLSCSQTLNHNVMYWYQQKSSQAPKLLFHYYDKDFNNEADTPDNFQSRRPNTSFCFLDIRSPGLGDTAMYLCATSREGYEAFFGQGTRLTVV.

This clonotype was seen ten or more times. The gene calls are TRBV20-1 and TRBJ1-2, with D possibly matching TRBD1 (5 bases). The germline V and J ends were trimmed by 6 bases and 2 bases, with 13 bases remaining between them. Germline CDR1 reads DFQATT; CDR2 reads SNEGSKA (reference sequence). There are 13 residues in the CDR3. CDR3 nucleotide sequence: TGCAGTGCCGGCTCCAGGGAAAACTATGGCTACACCTTC. It encodes CSAGSRENYGYTF.